The present TCR beta chain was sequenced within a study of neurological immune-mediated disorders. Study findings and constraints: Across subjects, no CDR3 amino acid sequence appeared in expanded clones of more than one subject, a finding that suggested private repertoires in all groups.

TCRdb independently ran MiXCR on the 5' RACE reads; one entry per CDR3 protein. In the table there are about 28,000 distinct CDR3 sequences, less than 15% of which are singletons. This clonotype appeared many times. Antigen unknown. Deletions cut 4 bases from V and 3 bases from J, with 10 bases between. CDR1 is LGHDT, CDR2 YNNKEL, per germline (reference sequence). The CDR3 contains 15 residues. PBMCs numbering 2 million and stored at -80 C yielded the unsorted libraries. The receptor was derived from a man in his 60s in good health. Sequencing used PBMCs. V gene TRBV3-1 combines with J gene TRBJ2-6; D perhaps matches TRBD1 (6 bases). The CDR3 loop is CASSRTVVGANVLTF. DNA of the CDR3: TGTGCCAGCAGCCGGACAGTTGTTGGGGCCAACGTCCTGACTTTC.